A selection of T cell receptor beta chains follows, all from one sample in a study. TCRdb re-called the RT-PCR reads with MiXCR, one entry per CDR3 protein. The table lists around 700,000 distinct CDR3 sequences, approximately 14% of them singletons. The specimen was memory CD4+ T cells from blood. The origin of the receptors is a female donor in good health, serving as a healthy control. Both conserved end residues are trimmed from each CDR3.

>TRBJ2-5|TRBV5-4
ASSLDGGGGETQY
>TRBJ2-3|TRBV5-1
ASSLSNIPTDTQY
>TRBJ1-1|TRBV7-8
ASSLVLFSNTEAF
>TRBJ1-1|TRBV5-6
ASRIDTDTEAF
>TRBJ1-5|TRBV7-2
ASSRKLSNQPQH
>TRBJ2-1|TRBV20-1
SATRPGTSGTYYNEQF
>TRBJ1-4|TRBV10-3
AISVATNEKLF
>TRBJ1-3|TRBV7-9
ASSPAGTSGNTIY
>TRBJ1-5|TRBV20-1
SATGGFNQPQH
>TRBJ2-1|TRBV5-5
ASSLALGIYNEQF
>TRBJ1-1|TRBV20-1
SAKKAGTGVINTEAF
>TRBJ2-5|TRBV20-1
SARGDSQETQY
>TRBJ2-1|TRBV7-7
ASSLEGGTGQF
>TRBJ1-2|TRBV30
AWSVPGGSRDGYT
>TRBJ1-5|TRBV6-2/TRBV6-3
ASSRQGAQPQH
>TRBJ2-7|TRBV6-1
ASRLFAGVNEQY
>TRBJ2-5|TRBV5-1
ASSLGALAGAIETQY
>TRBJ1-1|TRBV7-2
ASTSSGGGTEAF
>TRBJ1-3|TRBV11-2
ASSLFSEGNTIY
>TRBJ2-3|TRBV20-1
SATPLRPSTDTQY
>TRBJ1-5|TRBV4-3
ASSQTLQGKQPQH
>TRBJ1-4|TRBV4-2
ASSQEPVRGLGEKLF
>TRBJ2-7|TRBV20-1
RAPGTSTREQY
>TRBJ2-1|TRBV20-1
SAANVAGAGNEQF
>TRBJ2-7|TRBV11-2
ASSLTHGSYEQY
>TRBJ2-2|TRBV30
AWSDGGLRTGELF
>TRBJ1-1|TRBV18
ASSPFGALGAEAF